This is a list of T cell receptor beta chains from one sample in a study of CD8 T cells in Susac syndrome. TCRdb called the immunoSEQ multiplex PCR reads again in MiXCR, with one record for every CDR3 protein. This table holds 200,000 to 250,000 distinct CDR3 sequences, 95% found once. Sequencing input: CD4+ T cells from PBMCs. The receptors stem from a human donor with multiple sclerosis. Each CDR3 is given without its conserved first and last residue. Clone size appears in some rows only: once, few, many, or a class for an expanded clone.

V: TRBV4-1; size: .; J: TRBJ2-5; CDR3: ASSQETAGGQTQY
V: TRBV12-3/TRBV12-4; size: .; J: TRBJ2-6; CDR3: ASGSDRAGANVLT
V: TRBV30; size: .; J: TRBJ1-5; CDR3: AWSPVGNQPQH
V: TRBV24-1; size: .; J: TRBJ2-2; CDR3: ATSSWNTGELF
V: TRBV24-1; size: .; J: TRBJ2-3; CDR3: ATGLRTDTQY
V: TRBV30; size: .; J: TRBJ2-7; CDR3: AWSISYEQY
V: TRBV27; size: once; J: TRBJ1-2; CDR3: ASSSGMVYGYT
V: TRBV20-1; size: .; J: TRBJ2-6; CDR3: SARGTGTGANVLT
V: TRBV4-1; size: .; J: TRBJ2-6; CDR3: ASSQGALSGANVLI
V: TRBV30; size: .; J: TRBJ2-2; CDR3: AWGTSASGELF
V: TRBV15; size: .; J: TRBJ2-1; CDR3: ATRLAGGDNEQF
V: TRBV14; size: .; J: TRBJ2-5; CDR3: ASKKQGTLGETQY
V: TRBV20-1; size: .; J: TRBJ2-3; CDR3: SATEQMPSTLNTQY
V: TRBV20-1; size: .; J: TRBJ2-1; CDR3: SAESGDSYNEQF
V: TRBV19; size: .; J: TRBJ1-1; CDR3: ASRAGNTEAF
V: TRBV10-3; size: .; J: TRBJ2-5; CDR3: AISHALAGVNQETQY
V: TRBV29-1; size: .; J: TRBJ2-1; CDR3: STTPSGGLFNEQF
V: TRBV15; size: .; J: TRBJ1-6; CDR3: ATSTYNSPLH
V: TRBV30; size: few; J: TRBJ2-3; CDR3: ACAVADTQY
V: TRBV4-2; size: .; J: TRBJ2-2; CDR3: ASSQDQNGELF
V: TRBV20-1; size: .; J: TRBJ2-7; CDR3: SAGQGDYEQY
V: TRBV6-1; size: .; J: TRBJ2-3; CDR3: ASSTGTSVDTQY
V: TRBV14; size: .; J: TRBJ2-2; CDR3: ASSQSTGGYANTGELF
V: TRBV5-1; size: .; J: TRBJ1-2; CDR3: ASSLGTTQKGGYT
V: TRBV30; size: .; J: TRBJ2-1; CDR3: AWSRQRSYNEQF
V: TRBV30; size: once; J: TRBJ1-2; CDR3: AWSQQGYYGYT
V: TRBV20-1; size: .; J: TRBJ1-5; CDR3: SAREGTVYSNQPQH
V: TRBV27; size: .; J: TRBJ2-3; CDR3: ASKQMGRSTDTQY
V: TRBV20-1; size: .; J: TRBJ1-2; CDR3: SATGVWAGYT
V: TRBV25-1; size: once; J: TRBJ2-3; CDR3: ASSGRVSTDTQY
V: TRBV11-2; size: .; J: TRBJ2-3; CDR3: ASSLGGGGGLTDTQY
V: TRBV29-1; size: .; J: TRBJ1-2; CDR3: SVGGGSYGYT
V: TRBV29-1; size: .; J: TRBJ2-3; CDR3: SSFSTDTQY
V: TRBV18; size: .; J: TRBJ1-2; CDR3: ASSPALGNYGYT
V: TRBV9; size: .; J: TRBJ1-1; CDR3: ASSVELGTEAF
V: TRBV3-1; size: .; J: TRBJ2-2; CDR3: ASSFRLASTGELF
V: TRBV18; size: few; J: TRBJ2-1; CDR3: ASSPVTGGNEQF
V: TRBV9; size: once; J: TRBJ1-1; CDR3: ASSVTGTGTDTEAF
V: TRBV30; size: .; J: TRBJ2-2; CDR3: AWNPSRTSPYTGELF
V: TRBV20-1; size: .; J: TRBJ1-6; CDR3: SARRAGVESPLH
V: TRBV3-1; size: .; J: TRBJ2-3; CDR3: ASSQRTTTDTQY
V: TRBV9; size: .; J: TRBJ1-2; CDR3: ASSVDAGGNGYT
V: TRBV30; size: .; J: TRBJ2-1; CDR3: AWGAVNEQF
V: TRBV30; size: once; J: TRBJ1-1; CDR3: AWRAGMSTEAF
V: TRBV20-1; size: .; J: TRBJ1-4; CDR3: SARDPGPHEKLF
V: TRBV5-1; size: .; J: TRBJ2-6; CDR3: ASSPGQGANVLT
V: TRBV20-1; size: .; J: TRBJ2-5; CDR3: SASTSGHVPMETQY
V: TRBV30; size: .; J: TRBJ2-3; CDR3: AWSLQGTGTDTQY
V: TRBV28; size: .; J: TRBJ1-2; CDR3: ASTFRDRNGYT
V: TRBV12-3/TRBV12-4; size: once; J: TRBJ1-6; CDR3: ASSLEGGSSPLH
V: TRBV20-1; size: .; J: TRBJ2-7; CDR3: SARKTGTNPYEQY
V: TRBV29-1; size: once; J: TRBJ2-2; CDR3: SVRDRQTGELF
V: TRBV3-1; size: .; J: TRBJ2-1; CDR3: ASSQMERSGQF
V: TRBV20-1; size: .; J: TRBJ2-6; CDR3: SASFGANVLT
V: TRBV20-1; size: .; J: TRBJ2-1; CDR3: SARPLSGRPSDGEQF
V: TRBV12-3/TRBV12-4; size: once; J: TRBJ1-2; CDR3: ASTPRGGYT